This TCR beta chain was obtained from a study of T cells in localized non-small cell lung cancer. With regard to this clone: The antigen is not known.

V lost 5 bases and J 7 bases, leaving 9 bases between the germline ends. Germline values: CDR1 SGHTA, CDR2 FQGTGA. This CDR3 has 13 residues. Profiled with immunoSEQ multiplex PCR; TCRdb holds only in-frame clones, not every one. The repertoire holds 20,000 to 25,000 clones, with approximately 91% as singletons. Study-wide results and limits: Elevated blood T cell density was associated with longer overall survival. Across samples, adjacent lung featured a median roughly 60 of the top 100 tumor clones.

The sample in question was peripheral blood, obtained before any cancer treatment. The rearrangement uses TRBV7-3 and TRBJ1-6; D is unclear. This TCR derives from a male donor aged 60 or older with stage I lung adenocarcinoma. The CDR3 loop reads CASSPTENSPLHF. As DNA, the CDR3 is TGTGCCAGCAGCCCGACGGAAAATTCACCCCTCCACTTT.